The clone carrying this T cell receptor beta chain was found a few times. The PCR had 60 Vbeta and 13 Jbeta primers. TCRdb keeps only in-frame clones here, not all; method: immunoSEQ multiplex PCR. The sample has 150,000 or so clones; 65% to 90% are singletons. These data belong to a study of cytomegalovirus exposure and HLA in healthy donors. The germline V gene has CDR1 LGHNA and CDR2 YNFKEQ. Trimming removed 1 base from V and 3 bases from J; junction bases left unmatched: 12. The CDR3 spans 19 residues. The TCR sequence derives from a man aged 50 or older in good health and CMV-seropositive. The sample was PBMCs. This sequence joins TRBV4-2 and TRBJ2-2; 9 bases map to TRBD2. This chain's CDR3 is CASSQGKGVAGADTGELFF. The CDR3 DNA sequence: TGTGCCAGCAGCCAAGGAAAAGGGGTAGCGGGAGCCGACACCGGGGAGCTGTTTTTT.